These 14 T cell receptor beta chains came from one sample sequenced in a study of T cell changes during pregnancy in multiple sclerosis. Method: immunoSEQ multiplex PCR; TCRdb's copy keeps in-frame clones and lacks some. The sample gives 90,000 to 95,000 clones, 80% to 95% of which show up once; 4.3% is in the top ten. The sequencing here drew on peripheral blood, taken in the first trimester of pregnancy. The receptor source for this set is a female donor with multiple sclerosis, enrolled in a pregnancy study.

The chain joins TRBV12-5 to TRBJ1-2; tentative D call: TRBD1 (6 bases). The CDR3 extends over 16 amino acids. Trimming stripped 0 bases from V and 0 bases from J, with 11 bases between. Germline V gives CDR1 LGHNT, CDR2 FRNRAP. CDR3 residues: CASGLVTGTTNYGYTF. The CDR3 region has the DNA TGTGCTAGTGGTTTGGTGACCGGGACAACTAACTATGGCTACACCTTC.

V gene TRBV19 combines with J gene TRBJ2-4, with unresolved D. Germline V lookup: CDR1 LNHDA, CDR2 SQIVND (reference sequence). The CDR3 is 14 residues long. The V end lost 1 base, the J end lost 2 bases, and 6 bases lay between the germline ends. CDR3 bases: TGTGCCAGTAGTATAGGCCAGTCCAAAAACATTCAGTACTTC. Translating gives CASSIGQSKNIQYF.

The chain is built from TRBV25-1 and TRBJ2-7, with 7 bases that match TRBD1. Germline-derived CDR1 and CDR2 are MGHDK and SYGVNS. The CDR3 extends over 11 amino acids. V lost 8 bases and J lost 4; bases outside the gene matches: 2. The CDR3 nucleotides read TGTGCCAGCGGGGACAGTTACGAGCAGTACTTC. Translating gives CASGDSYEQYF.

The chain recombines TRBV19 with TRBJ2-1; maybe TRBD2 (6 bases). The CDR3 is made up of 14 amino acids. V lost 3 bases to trimming and J lost 3 bases, with 9 bases between them. The V gene's germline CDR1 is LNHDA and CDR2 SQIVND (reference sequence). The CDR3 coding sequence is TGTGCCAGTAGTATGGGCGGGGACTACAATGAGCAGTTCTTC. It translates to CASSMGGDYNEQFF.

The chain carries TRBV10-1 and TRBJ1-6; 7 bases are shared with TRBD1. The germline gives CDR1 WNHNN, CDR2 SYGVQD (reference sequence). This CDR3 is built from 14 residues. J gave up 3 bases and V 9 bases, and 5 bases lay outside the gene matches. The CDR3 reads CARDRDFYNSPLHF. CDR3 coding DNA: TGCGCCAGAGACAGGGATTTCTATAATTCACCCCTCCACTTT.

The chain joins TRBV11-2 to TRBJ2-7; TRBD1 is a possible D gene (6 bases). The germline V and J ends were trimmed by 8 bases and 4 bases, with 21 bases remaining between them. Germline V gene data show CDR1 as SGHAT and CDR2 as FQNNGV. This CDR3 is 15 amino acids long. CDR3 bases: TGTGCCAGCCGCCCTGTGACCGGGACACTATACGAGCAGTACTTC. This encodes CASRPVTGTLYEQYF.

The chain uses TRBV5-1 and TRBJ2-1, with 11 bases aligning to TRBD1. V shed 3 bases and J 10 bases; nucleotides not matched to a gene: 12. The V gene's germline CDR1 is SGHRS and CDR2 YFSETQ. The CDR3 is 16 amino acids. The CDR3 is CASSSPGTGGGGEQFF. CDR3 DNA: TGCGCCAGCAGCTCCCCCGGGACAGGGGGAGGGGGCGAGCAGTTCTTC.

J is TRBJ2-1 and V is TRBV7-6; D is undetermined. There are 13 residues in the CDR3. Germline V lookup: CDR1 SGHVS, CDR2 FNYEAQ. V shed 5 bases and J shed 3 bases, with 8 bases lying between them. CDR3 DNA: TGTGCCAGCAGCCAGACTGGCTACAATGAGCAGTTCTTC. Protein product: CASSQTGYNEQFF.

The table lists this clone with a few counts. The chain has TRBV6-1 and TRBJ2-7; weak D call: TRBD1 (5 bases). This CDR3 spans 12 amino acids. V was pared by 4 bases and J by 6 bases, with 10 bases between. Germline V gene sequence: CDR1 MNHNS, CDR2 SASEGT. The CDR3 region is CASSVPQGEQYF. CDR3 DNA: TGTGCCAGCAGTGTACCCCAGGGCGAGCAGTACTTC.

This clone has just one count. This chain links TRBV6-1 with TRBJ2-3; D perhaps matches TRBD2 (7 bases). This CDR3 has 17 residues. Germline V gene lookup returns CDR1 MNHNS and CDR2 SASEGT. Trimming pared 1 base from V and 4 bases from J, leaving 18 bases between. Here the CDR3 DNA reads TGTGCCAGCAGTGAAGTATATGGGGGGGGGCAGGCAGATACGCAGTATTTT. Amino acids: CASSEVYGGGQADTQYF.

This rearrangement joins TRBV10-3 to TRBJ1-2, with 7 bases lining up with TRBD1. The CDR3 consists of 13 residues. The V gene end was trimmed by 5 bases and the J gene end by 4 bases; junction bases not matched to a gene: 4. Per germline, CDR1 ENHRY and CDR2 SYGVKD. The CDR3 DNA follows: TGTGCCATCAGTTTAGGGGGCGGCTATGGCTACACCTTC. Translated: CAISLGGGYGYTF.

The rearrangement joins TRBV7-3 to TRBJ1-1, with D possibly being TRBD1 (5 bases). Germline V gives CDR1 SGHTA, CDR2 FQGTGA. This CDR3 comprises 14 residues. Trimming stripped 5 bases from V and 1 base from J, with 11 bases between. The CDR3 here is CASSTPGGNTEAFF. The CDR3 nucleotides read TGTGCCAGCAGCACACCCGGGGGGAACACTGAAGCTTTCTTT.

The chain links TRBV19 to TRBJ1-1, with 8 nucleotides matching TRBD1. This CDR3 comprises 16 residues. Trimming removed 5 bases from V and 5 bases from J; junction bases left unmatched: 13. CDR1 is LNHDA and CDR2 is SQIVND in the germline V gene (reference sequence). This CDR3 is CASSSAGTGMTTEAFF. The CDR3 DNA reads as TGTGCCAGTAGTTCAGCCGGGACAGGTATGACTACTGAAGCTTTCTTT.

This chain connects TRBV27 to TRBJ1-1, with a tentative D call TRBD1 (6 bases). Germline V gene sequence: CDR1 MNHEY, CDR2 SMNVEV (reference sequence). This CDR3 contains 14 residues. V gave up 2 bases and J gave up 6 bases, with 13 bases separating them. CDR3 sequence reads: CASSLGGGASEAFF. CDR3 nucleotide sequence: TGTGCCAGCAGTTTAGGCGGGGGGGCGTCTGAAGCTTTCTTT.